Listed below are T cell receptor beta chains from one sample, sequenced in a study of post-analysis software for immune sequencing data. TCRdb re-analysed the PCR reads in MiXCR, keeping a single row per CDR3 protein. This sample has roughly 600,000 distinct CDR3 sequences; around 47% occur once, and the top ten carry more than 1.5%. Sequencing used blood. The receptors here all came from a girl under 18 with multiple sclerosis. Both conserved end residues are part of each CDR3. A D gene is named only where the DNA matches it firmly. Only some rows state a clone size, as once, few, many or a class for expanded clones.

d_gene	abundance	len	v_gene	j_gene	CDR3nt	CDR3aa
-	-	14	TRBV20-1	TRBJ2-1	TGCAGTGCTCTTTCGGGCCTCAGCTGGGATGAGCAGTTCTTC	CSALSGLSWDEQFF
-	-	13	TRBV27	TRBJ2-7	TGTGCCAGCAGTATCCAGGGGGGAAACGAGCAGTACTTC	CASSIQGGNEQYF
-	-	15	TRBV5-1	TRBJ2-5	TGCGCCAGCAGCTCATCCGTCAGGGGTCAAGAGACCCAGTACTTC	CASSSSVRGQETQYF
-	-	14	TRBV4-2	TRBJ2-7	TGTGCCAGCAGCCAGGGAACCCGCGATTACGAGCAGTACTTC	CASSQGTRDYEQYF
TRBD1	-	14	TRBV30	TRBJ2-3	TGTGCCTCGACGATGGGACAGGGCGCAGATACGCAGTATTTT	CASTMGQGADTQYF
-	few	16	TRBV7-9	TRBJ1-2	TGTGCCAGCAGCTCCGGGACAAACCTCCTACTCTATGGCTACACCTTC	CASSSGTNLLLYGYTF
TRBD1	few	15	TRBV7-2	TRBJ1-2	TGTGCCAGCAGCTTAGCGGAGGGGGCTTACCATGGCTACACCTTC	CASSLAEGAYHGYTF
-	-	18	TRBV7-8	TRBJ2-3	TGTGCCAGCAGCTTAGCTAGTAGAGCTAGATCTAGCACAGATACGCAGTATTTT	CASSLASRARSSTDTQYF
-	-	15	TRBV5-1	TRBJ2-7	TGCGCCAGCAGCGGGGACTCCCCCCCTTTGGACGAGCAGTACTTC	CASSGDSPPLDEQYF
TRBD1	-	16	TRBV20-1	TRBJ1-1	TGCAGTGCTAGACCATACACAGGGGAATTGAACACTGAAGCTTTCTTT	CSARPYTGELNTEAFF
-	-	15	TRBV5-6	TRBJ1-1	TGTGCCAGCAGTTACCTCTGGACAGAGAACACTGAAGCTTTCTTT	CASSYLWTENTEAFF
TRBD2	few	15	TRBV2	TRBJ2-1	TGTGCCAGCAGTGAATATTTAGCGGGGGTGAATGAGCAGTTCTTC	CASSEYLAGVNEQFF
TRBD2	-	16	TRBV4-1	TRBJ2-7	TGCGCCAGCAGCCAAGTCCCTAGCGGGGACTCCTACGAGCAGTACTTC	CASSQVPSGDSYEQYF
TRBD2	few	15	TRBV6-5	TRBJ2-7	TGTGCCAGCAGTGTGACTAGCGGGGGGGGTAGAGAGCAGTACTTC	CASSVTSGGGREQYF